This TCR beta chain was recovered during a study of shared clonotypes between healthy human individuals. Looking at the study overall: Donors had three CD4 naive, three CD4 memory, two CD8 naive and one CD8 memory plate apiece.

Study-level results: Relative to memory subsets, naive subsets generally showed larger estimated richness. All-four-donor shared clonotypes had higher generation probabilities than non-shared clonotypes did.

Naive CD8 cells comprised CD45RO-negative, CCR7-positively selected cells, excluding terminally differentiated effector memory CD45RA+ cells. About this clone: What it recognizes is unknown.

Germline V CDR1 and CDR2: SNHLY, FYNNEI. The CDR3 loop spans 15 amino acids. Trimming removed 3 bases at V and 1 base at J, with 11 bases between. Each PCR replicate from the sorted subsets contained about 180 ng DNA, which is some 30,000 T cell genomes. The table came from immunoSEQ multiplex PCR; TCRdb's copy has only in-frame clones and leaves some out. The sample includes 1.5 million to 2.5 million clones, about 95% of them seen just once. What was sequenced was naive CD8+ T cells sorted from blood. The chain combines TRBV2 with TRBJ2-3; possibly TRBD1 for D (5 bases). The receptor comes from a man in his late teens or twenties in good health. The CDR3 protein is CASSDGALGTDTQYF. The DNA of the CDR3 is TGTGCCAGCAGTGATGGGGCCTTGGGCACAGATACGCAGTATTTT.